The 10 T cell receptor beta chains below were found in one sample sequenced in a study of siplizumab effects on memory and regulatory T cells. Clones were sequenced by immunoSEQ multiplex PCR, and TCRdb holds only the in-frame ones, with some missing. This sample has 87,000 or so clones, with approximately 93% found just once. Sequencing was carried out using non-Treg CD4+ T cells sorted from blood. The origin of the receptors is a human donor in good health.

V is TRBV11-3 and J is TRBJ1-2; D unclear. The CDR3 extends over 9 amino acids. V dropped 5 bases and J dropped 6 bases, with 1 base sitting between them. Germline CDR1 is SGHNT and CDR2 is YENEEA. CDR3 residues: CASSHGYTF. CDR3 in DNA: TGTGCCAGCAGCCATGGCTACACCTTC.

This chain uses TRBV7-2 with TRBJ1-2; 8 bases are a match to TRBD1. The length of the CDR3 is 15 residues. With V trimmed by 7 bases and J by 3 bases, 10 bases remained unmatched. Germline V gene data show CDR1 as SGHTA and CDR2 as FQGNSA. The CDR3: CASTLATTGDYGYTF. In DNA form, the CDR3 reads TGTGCCAGCACCCTAGCTACGACAGGGGACTATGGCTACACCTTC.

This clone was observed a single time. The V gene is TRBV10-3, the J gene TRBJ2-5; 7 positions match TRBD1. V shed 3 bases, J shed 4 bases, and the junction held 2 bases outside the gene matches. The CDR3 spans 13 residues. The V gene's germline CDR1 is ENHRY and CDR2 SYGVKD. The CDR3, as DNA: TGTGCCATCAGTGAAGGGGGCGGAGAGACCCAGTACTTC. Its protein is CAISEGGGETQYF.

The gene calls are TRBV4-1 and TRBJ1-3; possibly TRBD1 for D (5 bases). Trimming shortened V by 4 bases and J by 2 bases, and 18 bases separated the two germline ends. Germline V lookup: CDR1 MGHRA, CDR2 YSYEKL. There are 17 residues in the CDR3. The CDR3 protein is CASSRGLPQGTGNTIYF. The CDR3 region has the DNA TGCGCCAGCAGCCGAGGCCTTCCCCAGGGAACTGGAAACACCATATATTTT.

CDR3 in DNA: TGTGCCTGGAGTGTATGGCTTCTTAGCCACACAGATACGCAGTATTTT. Translating it yields CAWSVWLLSHTDTQYF. The chain uses TRBV30 and TRBJ2-3; D is uncertain. With 0 bases removed from V and 2 bases from J, the gap between germline ends came to 15 bases. The CDR3 spans 16 residues. Looked up from germline, CDR1 is GTSNPN and CDR2 is SVGIG (reference sequence). The full variable domain, its missing parts supplied by reference TRBV30 and TRBJ2-3, is SQTIHQWPATLVQPVGSPLSLECTVEGTSNPNLYWYRQAAGRGLQLLFYSVGIGQISSEVPQNLSASRPQDRQFILSSKKLLLSDSGFYLCAWSVWLLSHTDTQYFGPGTRLTVL.

V and J are TRBV18 and TRBJ2-2; TRBD1 or TRBD2 may be the D gene (5 bases each). CDR3 length: 15 amino acids. Germline V gene data show CDR1 as KGHSH and CDR2 as LQKENI. V lost 3 bases and J lost 5, with 13 bases in between. For the CDR3, the DNA is TGTGCCAGCTCACCTTCCGGGACGCAGACCGGGGAGCTGTTTTTT. Translation gives CASSPSGTQTGELFF.

The V call is TRBV30, the J call TRBJ2-5; D is possibly TRBD1 or TRBD2 (5 bases each). The germline gives CDR1 GTSNPN, CDR2 SVGIG (reference sequence). V lost 5 bases and J 4 bases, leaving 23 bases between the germline ends. This CDR3 is built from 16 residues. CDR3 region: CAWEWIGAAPGETQYF. CDR3 sequence (DNA): TGTGCCTGGGAGTGGATCGGGGCAGCACCTGGAGAGACCCAGTACTTC.

This chain uses TRBV19 with TRBJ2-1, with D perhaps matching TRBD2 (6 bases). CDR1 and CDR2 from the germline V gene are LNHDA and SQIVND (reference sequence). This CDR3 has 16 amino acids. V gave up 3 bases and J gave up 4 bases, with 16 bases separating them. The CDR3 region has the DNA TGTGCCAGTAGTATCTCGGGACTCGCAAAATACAATGAGCAGTTCTTC. Translating it yields CASSISGLAKYNEQFF.

The chain recombines TRBV4-3 with TRBJ2-3; D gene uncertain. Germline CDR1 LGHNA, CDR2 YSLEER. The CDR3 runs 13 residues. Trimming took 0 bases from V and 2 from J, leaving 3 bases between them. The CDR3 loop reads CASSQDFTDTQYF. CDR3 DNA sequence: TGCGCCAGCAGCCAAGATTTCACAGATACGCAGTATTTT.

This clone was recorded many times. V usage is TRBV18 and J usage is TRBJ1-5, with unresolved D. The V gene lost 3 bases and the J gene lost 7 bases, with 13 bases spanning the gap. Germline-derived CDR1 and CDR2 are KGHSH and LQKENI. The CDR3 runs 14 residues. CDR3 sequence: CASSPASNGQPQHF. Here the CDR3 DNA reads TGTGCCAGCTCACCGGCCAGTAATGGACAGCCCCAGCATTTT.